This T cell receptor (beta chain) was observed in a study of cytomegalovirus exposure and HLA in healthy donors. Study-wide background: A prior study identified 110 million or so unique TCR beta sequences from about 200 million T cells. The study, taken as a whole, reports: Another analysis was done later, and it associated approximately 18,000 TCR beta sequences with HLA alleles at 0.05 false discovery rate. Apart from CMV serostatus, no immune exposure information was available.

This CDR3 spans 13 amino acids. CDR1 and CDR2 (germline): LNHDA, SQIVND (reference sequence). The V end was cut by 5 bases, the J end by 3 bases, with 10 bases between. Researchers ran the PCR with 60 Vbeta and 13 Jbeta primers. Sequenced by immunoSEQ multiplex PCR; TCRdb stores in-frame clones only, minus some. Found here are 150,000 to 200,000 clones, about four fifths of them singletons; the top ten hold 1.7%. On this clone itself: The antigen is undetermined.

Input material: PBMCs. The clonotype originates from a woman under 30 in good health and CMV-seronegative. The chain combines TRBV19 with TRBJ1-2; D ambiguous. The CDR3 spells CASSETLYYGYTF. The CDR3 DNA is TGTGCCAGTAGTGAGACACTTTACTATGGCTACACCTTC.